The sequence of this TCR beta chain was determined in a study of cytomegalovirus exposure and HLA in healthy donors. As to this clone: Its antigen is still unknown.

Regarding the study as a whole: An analysis was carried out at a later point. It showed that HLA-associated TCR beta chains were more clonally expanded than equally common non-associated chains. As immune exposure information, only CMV serostatus was available. Sequencing had likely introduced a cluster of highly shared sequence variants as an artifact. In a later analysis, TCR beta V- and J-gene trimming showed a link to a missense DCLRE1C variant.

PCR was performed using 60 Vbeta and 13 Jbeta primers. Assay used: immunoSEQ multiplex PCR; TCRdb lists only in-frame clones, some missing. The data hold fewer than 95,000 clones, with 73% observed a single time. The CDR3 is made up of 17 amino acids. Trimming removed 4 bases at V and 8 bases at J, with 24 bases between. CDR1 is SGHDT, CDR2 YYEEEE, per germline. This sequence was found in a woman aged 40 to 49 in good health and CMV-seropositive. J is TRBJ1-4 and V is TRBV5-6, with D perhaps TRBD1 (6 bases). The sequenced sample was PBMCs. The CDR3 DNA sequence: TGTGCCAGCAGCGTCACTTGGGGGCTCGGTGAAAAAGAAAAACTGTTTTTT. This sequence encodes CASSVTWGLGEKEKLFF.